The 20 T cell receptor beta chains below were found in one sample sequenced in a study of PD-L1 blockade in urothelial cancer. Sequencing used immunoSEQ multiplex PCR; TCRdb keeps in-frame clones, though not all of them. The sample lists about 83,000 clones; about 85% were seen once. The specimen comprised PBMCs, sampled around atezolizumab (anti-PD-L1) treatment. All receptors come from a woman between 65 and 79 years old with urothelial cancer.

The CDR3, as DNA: TGCGCCAGCAGCTCCGGACAGGGGTTGAACACCGGGGAGCTGTTTTTT. This sequence encodes CASSSGQGLNTGELFF. The chain employs TRBV5-1 and TRBJ2-2; 9 bases match TRBD1. CDR3 size: 16 residues. V shed 3 bases, J shed 1 base, and the junction held 4 bases outside the gene matches. Germline loops: CDR1 SGHRS, CDR2 YFSETQ.

The CDR3 here is CASSLAYRRNEQFF. The CDR3 DNA sequence: TGTGCCAGCAGCTTAGCGTACAGACGTAATGAGCAGTTCTTC. The genes are TRBV7-9 and TRBJ2-1; D is ambiguous. The germline CDR1 and CDR2 sequences are SEHNR and FQNEAQ (reference sequence). The CDR3 loop spans 14 amino acids. Trimming cost V 0 bases and J 7 bases, with 10 bases left between them.

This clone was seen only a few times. CDR3 sequence (DNA): TGCGCCAGCAGCCAAACGACAGGGATAGGCGGCTACACCTTC. It translates to CASSQTTGIGGYTF. The V call is TRBV4-1, the J call TRBJ1-2, with 7 bases aligning to TRBD1. The CDR3 is made up of 14 amino acids. V was pared by 2 bases and J by 8 bases, with 8 bases of the junction left unmatched. CDR1 and CDR2 from the germline V gene are MGHRA and YSYEKL.

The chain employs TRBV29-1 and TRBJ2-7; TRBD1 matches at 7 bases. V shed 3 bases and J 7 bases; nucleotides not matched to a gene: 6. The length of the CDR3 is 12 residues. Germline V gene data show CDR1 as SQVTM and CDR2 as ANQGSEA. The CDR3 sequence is CSVETGWKEQYF. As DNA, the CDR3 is TGCAGCGTTGAGACAGGGTGGAAGGAGCAGTACTTC.

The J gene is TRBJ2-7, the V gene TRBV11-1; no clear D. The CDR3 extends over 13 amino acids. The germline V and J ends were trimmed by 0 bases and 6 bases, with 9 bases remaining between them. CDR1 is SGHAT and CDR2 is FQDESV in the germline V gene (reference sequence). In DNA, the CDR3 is TGTGCCAGCAGCTTAGCGCTTGACTCCGAGCAGTACTTC. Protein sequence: CASSLALDSEQYF.

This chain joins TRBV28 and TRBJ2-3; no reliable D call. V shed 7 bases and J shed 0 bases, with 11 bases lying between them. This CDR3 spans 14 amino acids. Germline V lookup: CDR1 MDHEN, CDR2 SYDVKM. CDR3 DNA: TGTGCCAGCACCCGAGACTCTAGCACAGATACGCAGTATTTT. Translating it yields CASTRDSSTDTQYF.

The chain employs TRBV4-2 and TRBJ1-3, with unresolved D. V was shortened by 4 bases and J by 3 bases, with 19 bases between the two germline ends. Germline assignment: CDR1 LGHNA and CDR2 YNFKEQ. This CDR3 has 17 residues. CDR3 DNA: TGTGCCAGCAGCCCAACCCCTCACTCCCGGGTTGGAAACACCATATATTTT. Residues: CASSPTPHSRVGNTIYF.

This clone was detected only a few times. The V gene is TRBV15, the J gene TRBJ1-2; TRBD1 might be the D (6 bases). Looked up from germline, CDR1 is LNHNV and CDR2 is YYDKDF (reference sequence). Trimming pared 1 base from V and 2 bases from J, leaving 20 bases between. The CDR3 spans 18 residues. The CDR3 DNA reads TGTGCCACCAGCAGAGGGGGGTGGCGGACAGAGAGGAACTATGGCTACACCTTC. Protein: CATSRGGWRTERNYGYTF.

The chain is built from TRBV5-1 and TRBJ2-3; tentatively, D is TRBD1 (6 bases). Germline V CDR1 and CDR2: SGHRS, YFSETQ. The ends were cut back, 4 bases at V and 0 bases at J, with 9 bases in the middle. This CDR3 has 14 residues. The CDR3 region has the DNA TGCGCCAGCAGCCCAGGGGAAAGCACAGATACGCAGTATTTT. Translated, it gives CASSPGESTDTQYF.

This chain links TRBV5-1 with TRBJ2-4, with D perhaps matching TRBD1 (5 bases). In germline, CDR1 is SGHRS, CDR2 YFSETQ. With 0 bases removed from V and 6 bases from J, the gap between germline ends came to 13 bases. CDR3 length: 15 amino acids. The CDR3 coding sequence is TGCGCCAGCAGCTTGGATGGTGGGGCGAGAAACATTCAGTACTTC. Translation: CASSLDGGARNIQYF.

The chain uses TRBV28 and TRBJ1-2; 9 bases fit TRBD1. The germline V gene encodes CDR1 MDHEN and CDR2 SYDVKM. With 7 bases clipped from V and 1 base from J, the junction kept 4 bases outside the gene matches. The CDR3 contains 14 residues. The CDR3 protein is CASNPGQGNYGYTF. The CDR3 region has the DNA TGTGCCAGCAACCCGGGACAGGGTAACTATGGCTACACCTTC.

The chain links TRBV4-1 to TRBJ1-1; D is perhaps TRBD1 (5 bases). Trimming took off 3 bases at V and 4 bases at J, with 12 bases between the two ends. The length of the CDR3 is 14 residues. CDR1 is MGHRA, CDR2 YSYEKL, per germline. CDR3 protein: CASSQAGGLTEAFF. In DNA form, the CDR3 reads TGCGCCAGCAGCCAGGCCGGGGGTCTCACTGAAGCTTTCTTT.

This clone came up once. In DNA form, the CDR3 reads TGTGCCACCAGCAGAGATGGGGTTGAGGGCACTGAAGCTTTCTTT. Translated: CATSRDGVEGTEAFF. This chain links TRBV15 with TRBJ1-1, with D unclear. Trimming removed 0 bases from V and 4 bases from J, with 12 bases in between. Germline CDR1 reads LNHNV; CDR2 reads YYDKDF (reference sequence). This CDR3 contains 15 residues.

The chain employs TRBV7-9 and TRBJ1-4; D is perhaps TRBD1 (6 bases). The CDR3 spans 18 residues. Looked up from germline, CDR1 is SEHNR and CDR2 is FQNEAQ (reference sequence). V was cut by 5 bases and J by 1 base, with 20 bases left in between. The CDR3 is CASSANRVFAGTNEKLFF. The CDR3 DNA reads TGTGCCAGCAGCGCTAACAGGGTTTTTGCAGGAACTAATGAAAAACTGTTTTTT.

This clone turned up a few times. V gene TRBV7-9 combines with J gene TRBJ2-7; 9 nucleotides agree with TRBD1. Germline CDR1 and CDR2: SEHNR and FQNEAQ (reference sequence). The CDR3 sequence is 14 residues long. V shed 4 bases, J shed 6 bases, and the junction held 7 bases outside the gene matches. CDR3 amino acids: CASSSGQGRGEQYF. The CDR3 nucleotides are TGTGCCAGCAGCTCTGGACAGGGGAGGGGCGAGCAGTACTTC.

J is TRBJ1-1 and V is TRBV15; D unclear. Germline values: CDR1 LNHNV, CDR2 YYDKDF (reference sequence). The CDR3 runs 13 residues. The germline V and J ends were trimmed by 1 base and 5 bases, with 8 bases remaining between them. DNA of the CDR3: TGTGCCACCAGCAGAGGGACGGGGACTGAAGCTTTCTTT. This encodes CATSRGTGTEAFF.

The CDR3, as DNA: TGTGCCAGCACCCCCTCGGCGGGGGCGGGGATACATGGCTACACCTTC. This encodes CASTPSAGAGIHGYTF. The gene calls are TRBV27 and TRBJ1-2; D might be TRBD1 (6 bases). This CDR3 contains 16 residues. V dropped 7 bases and J dropped 6 bases, with 24 bases sitting between them. Germline values: CDR1 MNHEY, CDR2 SMNVEV (reference sequence).

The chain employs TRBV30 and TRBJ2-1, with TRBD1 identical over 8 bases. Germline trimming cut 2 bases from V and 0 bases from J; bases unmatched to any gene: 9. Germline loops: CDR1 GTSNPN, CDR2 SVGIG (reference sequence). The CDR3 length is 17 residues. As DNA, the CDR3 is TGTGCCTGGAGTCCCCCCACCGGGACAGGCTCCTACAATGAGCAGTTCTTC. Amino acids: CAWSPPTGTGSYNEQFF.

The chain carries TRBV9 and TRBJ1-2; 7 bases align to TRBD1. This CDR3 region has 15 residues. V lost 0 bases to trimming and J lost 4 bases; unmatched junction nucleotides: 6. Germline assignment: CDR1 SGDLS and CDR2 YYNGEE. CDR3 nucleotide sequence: TGTGCCAGCAGCGTAGAGCTAGGGGGCTTCTATGGCTACACCTTC. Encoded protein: CASSVELGGFYGYTF.

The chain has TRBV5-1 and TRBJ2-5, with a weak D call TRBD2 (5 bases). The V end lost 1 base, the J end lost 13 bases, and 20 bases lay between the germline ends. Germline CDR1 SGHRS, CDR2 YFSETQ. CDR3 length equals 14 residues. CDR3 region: CASSLLRNSRGLYF. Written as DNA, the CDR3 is TGCGCCAGCAGCTTGCTACGGAACTCAAGAGGGTTGTACTTC.